This entry is about one TCR beta chain. Those who participated ranged in age from 18 to 89 years and resided in some 24 US areas. This specimen comes from a study of blood T cell repertoires in COVID-19. Original analysis: Nucleated cell counts were estimated from reference gene primer amplification. The protocol was immunoSEQ multiplex PCR, while the TCRdb copy is restricted to in-frame clones and leaves out a portion. From that table come the V and J calls and clone size; the DNA was used to work out D and trimming. The sample has hundreds of thousands of clones, 85% to 90% seen once; the top ten hold approximately 1.5%. The J segment lost 6 bases and the V segment lost 6 bases, leaving 10 bases of the junction unmatched. CDR3 length equals 14 residues. Germline V gives CDR1 LNHDA, CDR2 SQIVND (reference sequence).

Sequenced: PBMCs or T cells enriched from blood (not recorded which). The sequence came from a woman between 18 and 29 years old with acute COVID-19. This chain joins TRBV19 and TRBJ1-2; 7 nucleotides match TRBD1. This CDR3 is CASRGYGQVDGYTF. The CDR3 nucleotides read TGTGCCAGTAGGGGATATGGACAGGTCGATGGCTACACCTTC.